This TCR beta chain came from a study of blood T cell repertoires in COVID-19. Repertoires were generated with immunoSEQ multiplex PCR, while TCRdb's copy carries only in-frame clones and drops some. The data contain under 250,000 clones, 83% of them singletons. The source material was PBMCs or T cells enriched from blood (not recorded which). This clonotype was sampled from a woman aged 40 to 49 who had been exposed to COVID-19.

The CDR3 bases are TGTGCCAGCAGTCGAACGGGACTAGCGGGGGCAGATACGCAGTATTTT. Its translation is CASSRTGLAGADTQYF. This chain links TRBV27 with TRBJ2-3; 14 bases are a match to TRBD2. Losses at the gene ends were 5 bases for V and 4 bases for J; bases not matched to a gene: 5. The CDR3 covers 16 residues. Germline CDR1 is MNHEY and CDR2 is SMNVEV (reference sequence).